This TCR beta chain was obtained from a study of OX40 agonist ivuxolimab in advanced cancers. In the study overall: Ivuxolimab, which targeted the costimulatory receptor OX40 (CD134), was an agonistic, fully human IgG2 monoclonal antibody. Of the roughly 51 patients in dose escalation, some 20 had hepatocellular carcinoma, some 15 had melanoma, 9 had renal cell carcinoma and 9 had head and neck cancer. In the dose-escalation cohort, 82.7% of patients were male, and the mean age was around 60 years, with a range of roughly 20 to 80. The monotherapy dose-escalation portion (N of about 50 patients) of the phase I ivuxolimab trial is reported in the paper. The purpose of peripheral TCRbeta sequencing was to test whether ivuxolimab changed TCR sequence diversity and led to clonal T-cell expansion. Prior anti-PD-1, anti-PD-L1 or anti-CTLA-4 therapy was permitted, and checkpoint inhibitors had been received by more than 35% of dose-escalation patients. Intravenous ivuxolimab was administered to patients every 2 weeks at six dose levels: 0.01, 0.1, 0.3, 1.5, 3 and 10 mg/kg. Partial responses occurred in three dose-escalation patients: two with cutaneous melanoma and one with hepatocellular carcinoma.

Trimming accounts for 3 bases at V and 4 bases at J, while the number of junction bases matched to no gene is 4. The germline V gene (reference sequence) gives CDR1 as LNHDA and CDR2 as SQIVND. The CDR3 measures 14 amino acids from cysteine to phenylalanine. Kept here is only the CDR3 DNA, which spans 42 bases and is read in frame from base 1. Notes on this clone: The antigen it binds to is not known. Within one base of it there is no much larger clone, and no base qualities were kept.

Genomic DNA was extracted from sorted cells for sequencing of the TCRbeta CDR3 region. The immunoSEQ Assay was used for sequencing of TCRbeta CDR3 regions. Drawn from immuneACCESS, this table holds only the in-frame rearrangements with V and J called that TCRdb kept. Clones are partly lost; checked studies trace under half to an unresolved V gene and leave the rest unexplained. The sample contains about 59,000 clones, 85% to 95% of them found a single time. Less than 20% of the sample lies in the top ten. General conclusions and limits of the study: Low levels of normalized T-cell clonal expansion were also seen in some patients who did not respond. The antigen specificity of the clonally expanded peripheral T cells was not determined. Clonal expansion of both CD4+ and CD8+ blood T cells was observed from baseline to week 6 at doses 0.1 to 3.0 mg/kg. After ivuxolimab, CD8+ T cells had more expanded clones than CD4+ T cells on average. In partial responders in the 0.1-3.0 mg/kg groups, normalized peripheral clonal expansion was found to be among the lowest, especially among CD8+ T cells.

Patients with autoimmune disease history or receiving systemic immunosuppression were excluded from the trial. Peripheral blood for TCR sequencing was collected from all dose cohorts at baseline, on cycle 4 day 1, and on cycle 7 day 1. Samples were obtained from an open-label, multicenter, first-in-human phase I dose-escalation trial of ivuxolimab. Adults with locally advanced or metastatic head and neck squamous cell, hepatocellular, melanoma or renal cell carcinoma were enrolled in the trial. Before TCR sequencing, CD4+ T cells and CD8+ T cells were sorted from peripheral blood as separate populations.

The sample in question was CD4+ or CD8+ T cells sorted from blood, obtained in a trial of the OX40 agonist ivuxolimab. Rearrangement joined TRBV19 to TRBJ2-7, and TRBD2 matches 9 of the central bases. The receptor was isolated from an adult with an advanced solid tumor such as melanoma, head and neck, liver or kidney cancer. DNA sequence: TGTGCCAGTAGTATGACTAGCGGCTCATACGAGCAGTACTTC. Its amino acids are CASSMTSGSYEQYF.